The clone carrying this TCR beta chain was seen only once. The data originate from a study of blood T cell repertoires in COVID-19. Background on the study: PBMCs, B-cell-depleted T cells, or T cells were the source of the cDNA or gDNA that made up the material.

The CDR3 covers 19 residues. With 1 base clipped from V and 3 bases from J, the junction kept 13 bases outside the gene matches. In germline, CDR1 is SQVTM, CDR2 ANQGSEA. Produced via immunoSEQ multiplex PCR; TCRdb's table is partial and in-frame only. This sample has about 88,000 clones, with approximately 88% found just once. Sequencing was carried out using peripheral blood. This clonotype was sampled from a man at least 80 years old with acute or convalescent COVID-19. The chain joins TRBV29-1 to TRBJ2-7, with 15 nucleotides matching TRBD2. The CDR3 sequence is CSVEVPGLAGGRLDYEQYF. CDR3 nucleotide sequence: TGCAGCGTTGAAGTACCGGGACTAGCGGGAGGTCGATTGGACTACGAGCAGTACTTC.